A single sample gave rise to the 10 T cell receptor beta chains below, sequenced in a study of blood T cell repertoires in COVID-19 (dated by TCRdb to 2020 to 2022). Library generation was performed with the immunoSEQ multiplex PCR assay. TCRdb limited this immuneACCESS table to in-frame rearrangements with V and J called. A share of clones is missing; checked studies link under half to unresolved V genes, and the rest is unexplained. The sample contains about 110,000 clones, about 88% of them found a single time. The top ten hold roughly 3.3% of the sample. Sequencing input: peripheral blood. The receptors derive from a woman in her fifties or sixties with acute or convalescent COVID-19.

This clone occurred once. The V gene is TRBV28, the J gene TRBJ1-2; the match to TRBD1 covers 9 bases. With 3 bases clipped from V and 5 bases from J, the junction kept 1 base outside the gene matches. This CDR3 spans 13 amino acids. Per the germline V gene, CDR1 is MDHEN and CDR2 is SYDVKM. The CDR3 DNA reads TGTGCCAGCAGTTTGACAGGGGGTTATGGCTACACCTTC. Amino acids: CASSLTGGYGYTF.

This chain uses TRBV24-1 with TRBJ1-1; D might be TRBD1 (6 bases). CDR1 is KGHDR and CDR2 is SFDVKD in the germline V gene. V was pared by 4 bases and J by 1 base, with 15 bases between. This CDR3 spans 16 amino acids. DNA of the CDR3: TGTGCCACCAGTGACTCGCCGGGACACGAGAACACTGAAGCTTTCTTT. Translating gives CATSDSPGHENTEAFF.

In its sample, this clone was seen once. CDR3 DNA sequence: TGTGCCAGCAGCCCCCGAGAGGGGGAATGGGCTGAAGCTTTCTTT. Protein: CASSPREGEWAEAFF. The V and J genes are TRBV11-2 and TRBJ1-1; a possible D gene is TRBD1 (6 bases). From germline, CDR1 is SGHAT and CDR2 FQNNGV. CDR3 size: 15 residues. Between the trimmed V and J ends, which lost 5 bases and 6 bases, there was a span of 19 bases.

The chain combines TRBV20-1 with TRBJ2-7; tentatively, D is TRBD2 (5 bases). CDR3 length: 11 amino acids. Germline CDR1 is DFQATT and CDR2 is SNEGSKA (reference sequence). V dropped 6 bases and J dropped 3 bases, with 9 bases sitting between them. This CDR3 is CSAGLSYEQYF. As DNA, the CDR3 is TGCAGTGCAGGACTGAGCTACGAGCAGTACTTC.

The CDR3 region has the DNA TGTGCCTGGAGTAGGGGACAGGGTCTCAATGAGCAGTTCTTC. This codes for CAWSRGQGLNEQFF. The chain couples TRBV30 to TRBJ2-1; TRBD1 aligns across 9 bases. Germline CDR1 and CDR2: GTSNPN and SVGIG (reference sequence). Unmatched junction bases numbered 5, after V lost 2 bases and J lost 6 bases. The CDR3 is 14 amino acids.

The CDR3 here is CASSPSGREDTQYF. The CDR3 DNA follows: TGCGCCAGCAGCCCGTCCGGCAGGGAAGATACGCAGTATTTT. The rearrangement joins TRBV5-1 to TRBJ2-3; tentatively, D is TRBD1 (5 bases). V lost 4 bases and J lost 5, with 14 bases in between. The CDR3 length is 14 residues. CDR1 and CDR2 (germline): SGHRS, YFSETQ.

CDR3 protein: CASRRLAVGGELFF. CDR3 bases: TGTGCCAGCAGGAGACTAGCCGTGGGCGGGGAGCTGTTTTTT. The J gene is TRBJ2-2, the V gene TRBV6-5, with 7 bases that match TRBD2. Unmatched junction bases numbered 8, after V lost 6 bases and J lost 7 bases. CDR1 MNHEY and CDR2 SVGAGI come from the germline V gene. The CDR3 runs 14 residues.

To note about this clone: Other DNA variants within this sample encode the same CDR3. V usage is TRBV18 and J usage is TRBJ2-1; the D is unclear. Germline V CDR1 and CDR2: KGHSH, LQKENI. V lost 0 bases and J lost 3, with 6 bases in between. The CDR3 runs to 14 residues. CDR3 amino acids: CASSPPSSYNEQFF. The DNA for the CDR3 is TGTGCCAGCTCACCACCCTCCAGCTACAATGAGCAGTTCTTC.

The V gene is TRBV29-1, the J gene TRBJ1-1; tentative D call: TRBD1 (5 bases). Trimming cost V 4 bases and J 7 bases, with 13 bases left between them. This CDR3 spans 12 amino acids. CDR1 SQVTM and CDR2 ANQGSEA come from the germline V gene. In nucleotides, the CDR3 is TGCAGCGTTGCAGGGAGGTCTCGTGAAGCTTTCTTT. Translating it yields CSVAGRSREAFF.

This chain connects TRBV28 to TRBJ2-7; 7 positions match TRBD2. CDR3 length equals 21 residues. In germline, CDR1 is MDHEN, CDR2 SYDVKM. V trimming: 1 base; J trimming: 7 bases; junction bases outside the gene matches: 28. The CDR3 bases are TGTGCCAGCAGTTTATTGTTCGGTGGTGCTAGCGGAGCCAAAACCCTACGGGAGCAGTACTTC. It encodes CASSLLFGGASGAKTLREQYF.